A selection of T cell receptor beta chains follows, all from one sample in a study of T cells in localized non-small cell lung cancer. Clones were read by immunoSEQ multiplex PCR, and TCRdb kept only the in-frame ones, dropping some. The sample lists around 15,000 clones, approximately 85% occurring once. Here the sequenced sample was peripheral blood, taken before any cancer treatment. These receptors were obtained from a woman aged 35 to 75 with stage I lung adenocarcinoma. The CDR3 runs from the conserved cysteine through the conserved F or W. Each record gives: clone size, J gene, V gene, D gene, CDR3 protein, CDR3 DNA. D genes are given only for firm matches. Not all rows give a size; the values are once, few, many and, for expanded clones, a class.

NA	TRBJ2-1	TRBV4-3	TRBD2	CASSQDGGLAGNEQFF	TGCGCCAGCAGCCAAGATGGGGGACTAGCGGGGAATGAGCAGTTCTTC
NA	TRBJ2-2	TRBV14	NA	CASGGDTGELFF	TGTGCCAGCGGCGGGGACACCGGGGAGCTGTTTTTT
NA	TRBJ2-7	TRBV7-6	NA	CASSNRQGIYEQYF	TGTGCCAGCAGCAACCGCCAGGGGATCTACGAGCAGTACTTC
NA	TRBJ1-3	TRBV30	NA	CAWSGNSGNTIYF	TGTGCCTGGAGTGGGAACTCTGGAAACACCATATATTTT
NA	TRBJ1-1	TRBV7-2	NA	CASSFSQLNTEAFF	TGTGCCAGCAGCTTTTCACAGCTCAACACTGAAGCTTTCTTT
medium-sized	TRBJ1-6	TRBV21-1	NA	CASSTECKGDNSPLHF	TGTGCCAGCAGCACGGAGTGTAAGGGGGATAATTCACCCCTCCACTTT
NA	TRBJ1-2	TRBV7-3	NA	CASSLTREQGLNYGYTF	TGTGCCAGCAGCTTAACGAGGGAACAGGGCCTTAACTATGGCTACACCTTC
NA	TRBJ2-5	TRBV11-2	TRBD1	CASSLGGGMKTQYF	TGTGCCAGCAGCTTAGGAGGGGGCATGAAGACCCAGTACTTC
NA	TRBJ1-6	TRBV19	NA	CASTPTGGNSPLHF	TGTGCCAGTACCCCGACAGGAGGGAATTCACCCCTCCACTTT
NA	TRBJ2-2	TRBV2	TRBD1	CASAGTGGAGGELFF	TGTGCCAGCGCAGGGACAGGGGGCGCGGGCGGGGAGCTGTTTTTT
NA	TRBJ2-7	TRBV9	NA	CASSVGPASYEQYF	TGTGCCAGCAGCGTAGGTCCCGCCTCCTACGAGCAGTACTTC
NA	TRBJ1-1	TRBV30	NA	CAWSGGGTEAFF	TGTGCCTGGAGTGGGGGGGGCACTGAAGCTTTCTTT
NA	TRBJ2-5	TRBV25-1	TRBD2	CASSEGSGGAAIETQYF	TGTGCCAGCAGTGAGGGTAGCGGGGGGGCCGCTATAGAGACCCAGTACTTC
NA	TRBJ2-1	TRBV12-5	NA	CASGLILSSYNEQFF	TGTGCTAGTGGTTTGATCCTGAGCTCCTACAATGAGCAGTTCTTC
NA	TRBJ1-1	TRBV6-5	TRBD1	CASSYSRTGTNTEAFF	TGTGCCAGCAGTTACTCCCGGACAGGGACGAACACTGAAGCTTTCTTT
NA	TRBJ2-7	TRBV20-1	NA	CSAYGSNEQYF	TGCAGTGCTTACGGGTCAAACGAGCAGTACTTC
NA	TRBJ2-3	TRBV6-5	NA	CASSYSLPADTQYF	TGTGCCAGCAGTTACTCCCTCCCGGCAGATACGCAGTATTTT
NA	TRBJ1-2	TRBV5-4	NA	CASSFLVDYTF	TGTGCCAGCAGTTTTTTAGTCGACTACACCTTC
NA	TRBJ2-5	TRBV7-6	NA	CASSLEGLKTQYF	TGTGCCAGCAGCTTAGAGGGGCTAAAGACCCAGTACTTC
NA	TRBJ1-1	TRBV19	NA	CASSGQMNTEAFF	TGTGCCAGTAGTGGTCAGATGAACACTGAAGCTTTCTTT
NA	TRBJ1-5	TRBV28	NA	CANSGGDLWGQRNQPQHF	TGTGCCAACTCGGGAGGGGACCTGTGGGGTCAGCGGAATCAGCCCCAGCATTTT
NA	TRBJ2-2	TRBV15	NA	CATSRVSVGRVGRNTGELFF	TGTGCCACCAGCAGAGTTTCAGTCGGTAGGGTAGGCAGAAACACCGGGGAGCTGTTTTTT